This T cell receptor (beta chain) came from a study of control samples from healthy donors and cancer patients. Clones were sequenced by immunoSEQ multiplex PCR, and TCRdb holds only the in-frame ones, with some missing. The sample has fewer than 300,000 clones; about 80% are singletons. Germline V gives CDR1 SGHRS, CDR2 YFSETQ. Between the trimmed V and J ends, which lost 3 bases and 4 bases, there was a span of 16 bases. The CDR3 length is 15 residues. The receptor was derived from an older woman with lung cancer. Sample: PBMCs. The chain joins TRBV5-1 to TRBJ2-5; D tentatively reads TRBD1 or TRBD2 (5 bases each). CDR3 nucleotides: TGCGCCAGCAGCTCGACTCACCCTGGGGGAGAGACCCAGTACTTC. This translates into CASSSTHPGGETQYF.